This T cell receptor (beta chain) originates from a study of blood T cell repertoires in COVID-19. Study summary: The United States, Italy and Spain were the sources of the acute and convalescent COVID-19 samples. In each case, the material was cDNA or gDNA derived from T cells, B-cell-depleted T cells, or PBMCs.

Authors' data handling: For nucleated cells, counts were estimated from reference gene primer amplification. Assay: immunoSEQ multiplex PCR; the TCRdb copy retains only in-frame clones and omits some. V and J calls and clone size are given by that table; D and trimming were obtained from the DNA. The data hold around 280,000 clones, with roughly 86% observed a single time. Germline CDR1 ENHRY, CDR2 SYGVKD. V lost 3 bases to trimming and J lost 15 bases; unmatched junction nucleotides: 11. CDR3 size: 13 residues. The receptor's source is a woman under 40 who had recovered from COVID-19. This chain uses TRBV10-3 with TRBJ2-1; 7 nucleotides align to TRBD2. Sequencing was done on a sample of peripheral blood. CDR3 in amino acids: CAISDQRESIPFF. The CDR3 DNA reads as TGTGCCATCAGTGACCAGCGGGAATCAATCCCGTTCTTC.